These 24 T cell receptor beta chains share one sample of origin, sequenced in a study of T cells after yellow fever vaccination. TCRdb called the 5' RACE reads again in MiXCR, with one record for every CDR3 protein. The table records 300,000 to 400,000 distinct CDR3 sequences, around 8.1% of them present only once. The material sequenced was PBMCs, taken 45 days after the first yellow fever vaccination. Receptors originate from a man between 18 and 29 years old who received the YFV17D yellow fever vaccine.

This clonotype was counted only a few times. The chain joins TRBV11-3 to TRBJ2-4; perhaps TRBD1 as D (6 bases). Per germline, CDR1 SGHNT and CDR2 YENEEA. The CDR3 runs to 14 residues. V dropped 5 bases and J dropped 7 bases, with 15 bases sitting between them. The CDR3 coding sequence is TGTGCCAGCAGCGAAGACAGGAGATCGAACATTCAGTACTTC. This gives the protein CASSEDRRSNIQYF.

This clonotype was observed many times. This chain links TRBV6-2 or TRBV6-3 with TRBJ2-2; D is ambiguous. V lost 0 bases, J lost 4 bases, and 3 bases lay in between. CDR1 is MNHEY, CDR2 SVGEGT, per germline. This CDR3 is 13 amino acids long. This CDR3 reads CASSYSTTGELFF. The CDR3 bases are TGTGCCAGCAGTTACTCGACCACCGGGGAGCTGTTTTTT.

This chain uses TRBV7-3 with TRBJ2-7, with D maybe TRBD2 (5 bases). This CDR3 is built from 17 residues. V lost 7 bases and J 0 bases, leaving 22 bases between the germline ends. The germline gives CDR1 SGHTA, CDR2 FQGTGA. The CDR3 loop reads CASTQEVEISSSYEQYF. CDR3 nucleotide sequence: TGTGCCAGCACCCAGGAGGTGGAGATTTCGAGCTCCTACGAGCAGTACTTC.

This clonotype was counted a few times. This chain connects TRBV7-2 to TRBJ1-2; D is unresolved. V lost 1 base and J 10 bases, leaving 16 bases between the germline ends. CDR3 length: 14 residues. Germline V gene lookup returns CDR1 SGHTA and CDR2 FQGNSA. Here the CDR3 reads CASSLGGPARDYTF. The CDR3 DNA reads as TGTGCCAGCAGCTTAGGAGGGCCGGCCCGGGACTACACCTTC.

This clonotype was picked up one time. Possible read error: a much larger clone is one base away. The chain recombines TRBV4-2 with TRBJ2-1, with D unclear. The CDR3 length is 15 residues. Germline-derived CDR1 and CDR2 are LGHNA and YNFKEQ. Here the CDR3 DNA reads TGTGCCAGCAGCCAAGTTCAACAGAAGGGCAATGGGCAGTTCTTC. Encoded protein: CASSQVQQKGNGQFF.

This rearrangement joins TRBV5-1 to TRBJ2-7, with D perhaps matching TRBD1 (5 bases). V dropped 4 bases and J dropped 2 bases, with 10 bases sitting between them. This CDR3 is built from 13 residues. Germline assignment: CDR1 SGHRS and CDR2 YFSETQ. For the CDR3, the DNA is TGCGCCAGCAGCCAAGGGGTAACCTACGAGCAGTACTTC. Protein: CASSQGVTYEQYF.

The sample holds a few counts of this clonotype. The J gene is TRBJ1-5, the V gene TRBV20-1; perhaps TRBD1 as D (6 bases). This CDR3 is built from 15 residues. V lost 3 bases, J lost 1 base, and 13 bases lay in between. Germline assignment: CDR1 DFQATT and CDR2 SNEGSKA (reference sequence). DNA of the CDR3: TGCAGTGCTAGTCCCCAGGGGCAGAGCAATCAGCCCCAGCATTTT. It is translated as CSASPQGQSNQPQHF.

As DNA, the CDR3 is TGTGCCAGCAGCGACCCGGGGGAGGGGGGCACTGAAGCTTTCTTT. This translates into CASSDPGEGGTEAFF. The chain is built from TRBV9 and TRBJ1-1; perhaps TRBD1 as D (6 bases). The germline V gene encodes CDR1 SGDLS and CDR2 YYNGEE. V was shortened by 3 bases and J by 4 bases, with 16 bases between the two germline ends. The CDR3 length is 15 residues. The entire variable domain, with the rest obtained from reference TRBV9 and TRBJ1-1, is as follows: DSGVTQTPKHLITATGQRVTLRCSPRSGDLSVYWYQQSLDQGLQFLIQYYNGEERAKGNILERFSAQQFPDLHSELNLSSLELGDSALYFCASSDPGEGGTEAFFGQGTRLTVV.

This clonotype appeared many times. This sequence joins TRBV3-1 and TRBJ1-2; D call uncertain. The CDR3 is made up of 15 amino acids. Germline V gene sequence: CDR1 LGHDT, CDR2 YNNKEL (reference sequence). V was clipped by 1 base and J by 4 bases, with 13 bases between them. CDR3 coding DNA: TGTGCCAGCAGCCAAGGGAGAGCTAAGCCCTATGGCTACACCTTC. Residues: CASSQGRAKPYGYTF.

The chain couples TRBV20-1 to TRBJ2-6, with D hard to call. The V end was cut by 2 bases, the J end by 5 bases, with 10 bases between. The CDR3 is made up of 14 amino acids. CDR1 and CDR2 from the germline V gene are DFQATT and SNEGSKA (reference sequence). CDR3 amino acids: CSARSSPRANVLTF. The CDR3 DNA is TGCAGTGCTAGATCCTCCCCCCGGGCCAACGTCCTGACTTTC.

This clonotype has only a few counts. The chain carries TRBV27 and TRBJ1-1; D is perhaps TRBD1 (5 bases). The CDR3 runs to 11 residues. Trimming took 2 bases from V and 11 from J, leaving 9 bases between them. CDR1 and CDR2 (germline): MNHEY, SMNVEV (reference sequence). CDR3 in DNA: TGTGCCAGCAGTTTAGGGGGGTTGGCTTTCTTT. This sequence encodes CASSLGGLAFF.

Only a few counts were recorded for this clonotype. This chain uses TRBV27 with TRBJ1-2; D gene ambiguous. Germline V gene lookup returns CDR1 MNHEY and CDR2 SMNVEV (reference sequence). The length of the CDR3 is 11 residues. Trimming left V 5 bases short and J 6 bases short, with 7 bases between. The CDR3 is CASSKGHGYTF. The DNA for the CDR3 is TGTGCCAGCAGTAAAGGTCATGGCTACACCTTC.

This clonotype was observed a handful of times. The chain combines TRBV12-3 or TRBV12-4 with TRBJ2-3; D gene unclear. Trimming stripped 6 bases from V and 0 bases from J, with 13 bases between. The CDR3 spans 15 residues. The CDR3 DNA sequence: TGTGCCAGCAGCCGAGTGGTATCTAGCACAGATACGCAGTATTTT. Its translation: CASSRVVSSTDTQYF.

The sample holds a few counts of this clonotype. The genes are TRBV12-5 and TRBJ2-4; D is tentatively TRBD1 or TRBD2 (5 bases each). The CDR3 totals 14 residues. Trimming took 1 base from V and 5 from J, leaving 9 bases between them. The germline V gene encodes CDR1 LGHNT and CDR2 FRNRAP. The CDR3 DNA is TGTGCTAGTGGTTTGGGGCAGGGACAAAACATTCAGTACTTC. Protein sequence: CASGLGQGQNIQYF.

This clonotype has at least ten counts. The V call is TRBV10-2, the J call TRBJ2-3, with TRBD2 matching 10 bases. With V trimmed by 7 bases and J by 2 bases, 9 bases remained unmatched. The CDR3 extends over 16 amino acids. Germline V gene lookup returns CDR1 WSHSY and CDR2 SAAADI. CDR3: CASKGPSGGLTDTQYF. The CDR3 nucleotides read TGCGCCAGCAAAGGCCCTAGCGGGGGCCTCACAGATACGCAGTATTTT.

This clonotype was seen ten or more times. This chain connects TRBV6-2 or TRBV6-3 to TRBJ2-5; D gene unclear. This CDR3 is built from 14 residues. V gave up 0 bases and J gave up 3 bases, with 8 bases separating them. Germline CDR1 MNHEY, CDR2 SVGEGT. The CDR3 sequence is CASSYSTEKETQYF. The CDR3 nucleotides read TGTGCCAGCAGTTACTCTACAGAGAAAGAGACCCAGTACTTC.

CDR3: CSATGGHQNEQFF. CDR3 coding DNA: TGCAGTGCTACGGGGGGCCATCAAAATGAGCAGTTCTTC. This rearrangement joins TRBV20-1 to TRBJ2-1; a weak D match, TRBD2 (7 bases). Trimming stripped 4 bases from V and 7 bases from J, with 14 bases between. This CDR3 has 13 amino acids. Germline V gene lookup returns CDR1 DFQATT and CDR2 SNEGSKA (reference sequence).

The chain carries TRBV23-1 and TRBJ2-5, with D possibly TRBD2 on 6 matching bases. TRBV23-1 carries the ORF label, with uncertain function. The ends were cut back, 0 bases at V and 3 bases at J, with 20 bases in the middle. The length of the CDR3 is 18 residues. In nucleotides, the CDR3 is TGCGCCAGCAGTCAATCGGAGAGCGGGCCGCATACGGAAGAGACCCAGTACTTC. This sequence encodes CASSQSESGPHTEETQYF.

This clonotype appeared a few times. The rearrangement joins TRBV6-2 or TRBV6-3 to TRBJ2-7; TRBD2 might be the D (6 bases). The CDR3 sequence is 14 residues long. Trimming left V 2 bases short and J 5 bases short, with 13 bases between. Germline CDR1 is MNHEY and CDR2 is SVGEGT. The CDR3 sequence: CASSYSRGNDEQYV. The CDR3 DNA sequence: TGTGCCAGCAGTTACAGCCGGGGGAACGACGAGCAGTACGTC.

V and J are TRBV7-9 and TRBJ1-6; D perhaps matches TRBD1 (5 bases). CDR1 and CDR2 from the germline V gene are SEHNR and FQNEAQ (reference sequence). The CDR3 extends over 17 amino acids. Trimming took 5 bases from V and 0 from J, leaving 14 bases between them. The CDR3 loop reads CASSPAGLSSYNSPLHF. CDR3 DNA: TGTGCCAGCAGCCCAGCAGGGTTGAGCTCCTATAATTCACCCCTCCACTTT.

This clonotype came up a few times. The gene calls are TRBV13 and TRBJ2-2, with D perhaps matching TRBD1 (6 bases). This CDR3 contains 15 residues. V lost 3 bases, J lost 6 bases, and 14 bases lay in between. The germline V gene has CDR1 PRHDT and CDR2 FYEKMQ (reference sequence). DNA for the CDR3: TGTGCCAGCAGCTTGGGCAGGGGAGAACCCGGGGAGCTGTTTTTT. Its translation: CASSLGRGEPGELFF.

This clonotype came up a few times. The chain has TRBV5-1 and TRBJ1-2; D gene unclear. The V end was cut by 2 bases, the J end by 8 bases, with 16 bases between. In germline, CDR1 is SGHRS, CDR2 YFSETQ. This CDR3 is built from 14 residues. CDR3 nucleotide sequence: TGCGCCAGCAGCTTTTGGGGTGAAGGAGGAGGCTACACCTTC. This sequence encodes CASSFWGEGGGYTF. The full variable domain, its missing parts supplied by reference TRBV5-1 and TRBJ1-2, is KAGVTQTPRYLIKTRGQQVTLSCSPISGHRSVSWYQQTPGQGLQFLFEYFSETQRNKGNFPGRFSGRQFSNSRSEMNVSTLELGDSALYLCASSFWGEGGGYTFGSGTRLTVV.

This clonotype was seen repeatedly, ten times or more. V usage is TRBV6-2 or TRBV6-3 and J usage is TRBJ1-5; D not certain. V lost 2 bases, J lost 5 bases, and 10 bases lay in between. The CDR3 extends over 14 amino acids. Looked up from germline, CDR1 is MNHEY and CDR2 is SVGEGT. CDR3 in DNA: TGTGCCAGCAGTTACGGAGACCCCCATCAGCCCCAGCATTTT. Protein sequence: CASSYGDPHQPQHF.

The chain recombines TRBV19 with TRBJ1-2, with D unresolved. CDR1 is LNHDA, CDR2 SQIVND, per germline (reference sequence). The CDR3 is made up of 14 amino acids. Trimming left V 7 bases short and J 7 bases short, with 19 bases between. The CDR3 reads CASNGIVRVGGYTF. The DNA of the CDR3 is TGTGCCAGTAACGGGATAGTAAGGGTTGGTGGCTACACCTTC.